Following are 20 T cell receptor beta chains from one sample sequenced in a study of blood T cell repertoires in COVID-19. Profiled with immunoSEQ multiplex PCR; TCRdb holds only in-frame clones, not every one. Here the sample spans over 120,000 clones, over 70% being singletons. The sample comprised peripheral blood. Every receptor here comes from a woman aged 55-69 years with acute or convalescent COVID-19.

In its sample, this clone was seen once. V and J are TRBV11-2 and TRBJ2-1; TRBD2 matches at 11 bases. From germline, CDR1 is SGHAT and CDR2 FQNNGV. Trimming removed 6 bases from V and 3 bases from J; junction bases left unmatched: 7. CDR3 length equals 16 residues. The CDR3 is CASSETGLAVYNEQFF. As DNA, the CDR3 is TGTGCCAGCAGTGAAACGGGACTAGCGGTCTACAATGAGCAGTTCTTC.

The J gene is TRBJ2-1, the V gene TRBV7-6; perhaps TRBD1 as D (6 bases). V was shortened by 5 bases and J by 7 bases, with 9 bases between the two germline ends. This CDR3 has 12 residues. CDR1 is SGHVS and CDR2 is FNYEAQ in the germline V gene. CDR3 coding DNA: TGTGCCAGCAGCGTCAGGGGTAATGAGCAGTTCTTC. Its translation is CASSVRGNEQFF.

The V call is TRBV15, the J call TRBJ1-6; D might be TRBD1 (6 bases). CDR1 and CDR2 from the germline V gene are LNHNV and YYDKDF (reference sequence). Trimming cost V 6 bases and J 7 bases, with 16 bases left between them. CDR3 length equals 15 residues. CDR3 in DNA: TGTGCCACCAGTTTACAGGGTCCTAAAAATTCACCCCTCCACTTT. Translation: CATSLQGPKNSPLHF.

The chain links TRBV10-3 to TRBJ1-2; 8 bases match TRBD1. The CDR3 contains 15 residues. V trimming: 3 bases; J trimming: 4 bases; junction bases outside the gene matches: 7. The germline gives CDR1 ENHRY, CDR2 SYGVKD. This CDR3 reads CAISDRTGNSYGYTF. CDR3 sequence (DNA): TGTGCCATCAGTGACAGGACAGGGAATTCCTATGGCTACACCTTC.

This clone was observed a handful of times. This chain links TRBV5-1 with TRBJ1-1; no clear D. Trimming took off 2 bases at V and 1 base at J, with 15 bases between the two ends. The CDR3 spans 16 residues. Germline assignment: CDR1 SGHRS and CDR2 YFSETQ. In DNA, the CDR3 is TGCGCCAGCAGCTTCGGTATCGGAGGGAAGAACACTGAAGCTTTCTTT. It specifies CASSFGIGGKNTEAFF.

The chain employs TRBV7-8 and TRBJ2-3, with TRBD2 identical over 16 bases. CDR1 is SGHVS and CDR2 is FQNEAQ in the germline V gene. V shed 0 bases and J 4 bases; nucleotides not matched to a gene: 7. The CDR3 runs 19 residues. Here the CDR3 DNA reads TGTGCCAGCAGCTTAGCGGGGACTAGCGGGAGGGCCTTGTCAGATACGCAGTATTTT. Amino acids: CASSLAGTSGRALSDTQYF.

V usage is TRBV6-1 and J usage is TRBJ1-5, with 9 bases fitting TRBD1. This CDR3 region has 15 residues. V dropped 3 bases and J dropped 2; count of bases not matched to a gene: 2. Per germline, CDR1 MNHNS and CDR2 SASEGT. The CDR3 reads CASSDGQGRNQPQHF. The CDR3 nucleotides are TGTGCCAGCAGTGACGGACAGGGGCGCAATCAGCCCCAGCATTTT.

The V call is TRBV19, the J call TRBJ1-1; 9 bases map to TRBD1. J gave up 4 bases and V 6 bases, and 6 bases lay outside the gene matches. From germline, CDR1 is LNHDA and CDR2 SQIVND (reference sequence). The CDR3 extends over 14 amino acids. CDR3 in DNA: TGTGCCAGTAGCAAAAGACAGGGGGGCACTGAAGCTTTCTTT. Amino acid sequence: CASSKRQGGTEAFF.

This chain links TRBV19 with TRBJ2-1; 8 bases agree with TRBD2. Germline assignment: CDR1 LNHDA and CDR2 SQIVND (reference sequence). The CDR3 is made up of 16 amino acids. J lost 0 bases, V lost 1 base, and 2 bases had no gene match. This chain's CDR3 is CASSIALAGSYNEQFF. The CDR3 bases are TGTGCCAGTAGTATAGCCCTAGCGGGCTCCTACAATGAGCAGTTCTTC.

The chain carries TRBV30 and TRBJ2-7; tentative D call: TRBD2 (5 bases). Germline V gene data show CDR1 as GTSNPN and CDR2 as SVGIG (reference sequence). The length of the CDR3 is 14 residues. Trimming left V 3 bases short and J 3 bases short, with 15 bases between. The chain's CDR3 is CAWRNWRSGYEQYF. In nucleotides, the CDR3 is TGTGCCTGGAGGAACTGGAGGAGCGGCTACGAGCAGTACTTC.

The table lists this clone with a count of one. The CDR3 sequence: CASSLASGKQETQYF. Here the CDR3 DNA reads TGTGCCAGCAGCTTAGCCTCAGGGAAGCAAGAGACCCAGTACTTC. The V and J genes are TRBV7-2 and TRBJ2-5; maybe TRBD1 (5 bases). With 0 bases removed from V and 2 bases from J, the gap between germline ends came to 10 bases. Per the germline V gene, CDR1 is SGHTA and CDR2 is FQGNSA. The CDR3 length is 15 residues.

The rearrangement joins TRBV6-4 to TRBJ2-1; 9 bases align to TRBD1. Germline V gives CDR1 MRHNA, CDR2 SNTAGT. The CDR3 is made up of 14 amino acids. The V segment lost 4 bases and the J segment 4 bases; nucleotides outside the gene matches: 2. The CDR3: CASSAGQGYNEQFF. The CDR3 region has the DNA TGTGCCAGCAGTGCCGGACAGGGGTACAATGAGCAGTTCTTC.

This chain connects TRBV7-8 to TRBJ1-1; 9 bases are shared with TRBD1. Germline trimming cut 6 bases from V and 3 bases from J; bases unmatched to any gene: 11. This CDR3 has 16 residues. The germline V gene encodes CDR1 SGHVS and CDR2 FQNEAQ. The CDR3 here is CASRQHRGRKDTEAFF. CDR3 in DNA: TGTGCCAGCAGGCAACACAGGGGGCGAAAGGACACTGAAGCTTTCTTT.

The CDR3 reads CASTRTGGLYEQYF. The CDR3 DNA follows: TGTGCCAGCACCAGGACAGGGGGCCTCTACGAGCAGTACTTC. The V and J genes are TRBV28 and TRBJ2-7, with 11 bases aligning to TRBD1. Germline V gives CDR1 MDHEN, CDR2 SYDVKM. The CDR3 consists of 14 residues. The V and J ends lost 7 bases and 3 bases, in that order; junction bases with no gene match: 5.

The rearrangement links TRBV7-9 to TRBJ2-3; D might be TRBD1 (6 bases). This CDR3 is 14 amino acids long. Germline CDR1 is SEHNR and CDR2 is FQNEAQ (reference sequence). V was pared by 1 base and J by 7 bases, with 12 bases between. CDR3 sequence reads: CASSLDPQGNTQYF. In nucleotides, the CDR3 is TGTGCCAGCAGCTTAGACCCACAGGGAAATACGCAGTATTTT.

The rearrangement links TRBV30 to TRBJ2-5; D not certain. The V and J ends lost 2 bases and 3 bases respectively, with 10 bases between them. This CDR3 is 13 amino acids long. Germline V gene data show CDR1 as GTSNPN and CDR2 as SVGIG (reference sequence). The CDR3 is CAWSRSTKETQYF. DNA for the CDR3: TGTGCCTGGAGTAGGAGCACCAAAGAGACCCAGTACTTC. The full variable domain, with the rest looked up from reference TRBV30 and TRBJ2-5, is SQTIHQWPATLVQPVGSPLSLECTVEGTSNPNLYWYRQAAGRGLQLLFYSVGIGQISSEVPQNLSASRPQDRQFILSSKKLLLSDSGFYLCAWSRSTKETQYFGPGTRLLVL.

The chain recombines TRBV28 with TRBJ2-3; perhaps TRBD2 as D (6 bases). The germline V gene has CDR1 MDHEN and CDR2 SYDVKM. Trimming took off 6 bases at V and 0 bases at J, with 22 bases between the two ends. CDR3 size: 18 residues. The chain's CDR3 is CASRRPGALLDSTDTQYF. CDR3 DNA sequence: TGTGCCAGCAGAAGACCGGGAGCGCTATTGGATAGCACAGATACGCAGTATTTT. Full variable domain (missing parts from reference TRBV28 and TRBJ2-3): DVKVTQSSRYLVKRTGEKVFLECVQDMDHENMFWYRQDPGLGLRLIYFSYDVKMKEKGDIPEGYSVSREKKERFSLILESASTNQTSMYLCASRRPGALLDSTDTQYFGPGTRLTVL.

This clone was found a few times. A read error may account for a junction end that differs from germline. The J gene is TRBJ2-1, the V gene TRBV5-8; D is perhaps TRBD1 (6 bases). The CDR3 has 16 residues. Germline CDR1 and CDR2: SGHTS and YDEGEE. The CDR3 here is CASSLDTGTPYNEQFF. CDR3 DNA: TGTGCCAGCAGCTTGGATACAGGGACACCCTATAATGAGCAGTTCTTC.

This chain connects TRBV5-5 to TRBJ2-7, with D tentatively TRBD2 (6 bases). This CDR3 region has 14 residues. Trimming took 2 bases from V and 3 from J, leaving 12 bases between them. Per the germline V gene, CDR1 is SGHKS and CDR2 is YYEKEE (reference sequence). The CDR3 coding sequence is TGTGCCAGCAGCTTTACGGGGGTTGTCTACGAGCAGTACTTC. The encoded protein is CASSFTGVVYEQYF.

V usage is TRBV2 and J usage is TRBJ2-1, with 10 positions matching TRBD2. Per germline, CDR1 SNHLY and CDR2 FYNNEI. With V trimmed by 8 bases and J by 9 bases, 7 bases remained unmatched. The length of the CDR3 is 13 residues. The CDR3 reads CASRPGTSVEQFF. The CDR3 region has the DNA TGTGCCAGCCGACCCGGGACTAGCGTTGAGCAGTTCTTC.